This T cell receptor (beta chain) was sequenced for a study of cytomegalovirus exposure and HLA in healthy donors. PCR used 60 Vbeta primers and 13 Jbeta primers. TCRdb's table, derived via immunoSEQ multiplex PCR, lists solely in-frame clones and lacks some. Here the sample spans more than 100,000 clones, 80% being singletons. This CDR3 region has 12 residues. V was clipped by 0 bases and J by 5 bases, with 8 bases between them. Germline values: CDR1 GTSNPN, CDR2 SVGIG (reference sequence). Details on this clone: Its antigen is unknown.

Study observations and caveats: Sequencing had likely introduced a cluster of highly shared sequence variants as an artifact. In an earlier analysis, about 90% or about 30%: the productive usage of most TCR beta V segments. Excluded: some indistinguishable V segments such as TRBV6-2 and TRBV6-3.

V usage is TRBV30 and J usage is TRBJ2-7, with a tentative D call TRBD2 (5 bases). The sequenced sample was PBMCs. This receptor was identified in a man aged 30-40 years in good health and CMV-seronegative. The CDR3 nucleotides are TGTGCCTGGAGTGTAATCGGGGACGAGCAGTACTTC. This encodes CAWSVIGDEQYF.